This passage covers 5 T cell receptor beta chains from one sample sequenced in a study of CD8 T cells in Susac syndrome (dated by TCRdb to about 2019). Libraries were built with the immunoSEQ multiplex PCR assay. RNA was extracted using the RNeasy kit, and about 0.45 to 1 ug of the RNA was reverse transcribed with random hexamers. TCRdb reran the public reads through fastp at Q25 and MiXCR, keeping productive beta chains. Entries that share a CDR3 protein sequence are merged under the most common genes and DNA. This sample is represented by about 80,000 distinct CDR3 sequences; around 94% of them were singletons. The ten most abundant clones make up about 0.28% of the sample. Sample: CD8+ T cells from PBMCs. Receptors originate from a human donor in good health.

V is TRBV9 and J is TRBJ2-7; 10 bases match TRBD1. Trimming took 3 bases from V and 4 from J; bases not matched to a gene: 4. The germline gives CDR1 SGDLS, CDR2 YYNGEE. This CDR3 has 14 residues. CDR3 DNA: TGTGCCAGCAGCGATCCGGGACAGGGGTACGAGCAGTACTTC. Translation: CASSDPGQGYEQYF. Full variable domain (rest looked up from reference TRBV9 and TRBJ2-7): DSGVTQTPKHLITATGQRVTLRCSPRSGDLSVYWYQQSLDQGLQFLIQYYNGEERAKGNILERFSAQQFPDLHSELNLSSLELGDSALYFCASSDPGQGYEQYFGPGTRLTVT.

The chain links TRBV7-9 to TRBJ2-7; TRBD1 is a possible D gene (5 bases). The CDR3 loop spans 15 amino acids. Trimming took off 6 bases at V and 7 bases at J, with 22 bases between the two ends. CDR1 is SEHNR and CDR2 is FQNEAQ in the germline V gene (reference sequence). CDR3 in DNA: TGTGCCAGCAGGTCGGCAGGACAAGCCTTTTTAGAGCAGTACTTC. Protein product: CASRSAGQAFLEQYF. The whole variable domain, remainder taken from reference TRBV7-9 and TRBJ2-7, is DTGVSQNPRHKITKRGQNVTFRCDPISEHNRLYWYRQTLGQGPEFLTYFQNEAQLEKSRLLSDRFSAERPKGSFSTLEIQRTEQGDSAMYLCASRSAGQAFLEQYFGPGTRLTVT.

V is TRBV20-1 and J is TRBJ2-7; 7 bases line up with TRBD1. Looked up from germline, CDR1 is DFQATT and CDR2 is SNEGSKA (reference sequence). Trimming cost V 0 bases and J 4 bases; bases outside gene matches: 6. There are 14 residues in the CDR3. CDR3 region: CSAREVGTDYEQYV. The CDR3, as DNA: TGCAGTGCTAGAGAGGTAGGGACAGATTACGAGCAGTACGTC.

The chain is built from TRBV27 and TRBJ2-1, with D hard to call. This CDR3 is built from 14 residues. V lost 3 bases to trimming and J lost 4 bases, with 10 bases between them. Germline CDR1 is MNHEY and CDR2 is SMNVEV (reference sequence). CDR3 in amino acids: CASSLGETYNEQFF. CDR3 nucleotides: TGTGCCAGCAGTTTGGGTGAGACGTACAATGAGCAGTTCTTC.

This CDR3 is CASSPLGRSYEQYV. In DNA, the CDR3 is TGTGCCAGCAGTCCCTTAGGAAGATCCTACGAGCAGTACGTC. The J gene is TRBJ2-7, the V gene TRBV27; D unresolved. From germline, CDR1 is MNHEY and CDR2 SMNVEV (reference sequence). This CDR3 has 14 amino acids. V was pared by 5 bases and J by 1 base, with 12 bases between.